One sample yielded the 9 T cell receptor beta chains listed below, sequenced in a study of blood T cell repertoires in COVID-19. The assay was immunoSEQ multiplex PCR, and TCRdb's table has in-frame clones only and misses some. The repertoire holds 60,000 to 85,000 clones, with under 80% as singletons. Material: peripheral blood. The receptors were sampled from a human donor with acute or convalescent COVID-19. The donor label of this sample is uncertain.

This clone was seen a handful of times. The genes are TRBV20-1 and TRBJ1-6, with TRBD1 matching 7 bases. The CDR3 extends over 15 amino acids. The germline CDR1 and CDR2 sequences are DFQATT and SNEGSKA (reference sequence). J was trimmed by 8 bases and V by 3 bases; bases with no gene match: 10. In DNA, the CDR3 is TGCAGTGCTAGTTCCCTGACAGGGCGTTATTCACCCCTCCACTTT. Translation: CSASSLTGRYSPLHF.

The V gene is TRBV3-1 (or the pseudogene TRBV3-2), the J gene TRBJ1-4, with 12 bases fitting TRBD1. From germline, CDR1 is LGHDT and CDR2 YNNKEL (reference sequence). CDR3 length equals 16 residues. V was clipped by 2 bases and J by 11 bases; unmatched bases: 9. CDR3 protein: CASSQRRDRGLSKLFF. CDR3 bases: TGTGCCAGCAGCCAACGCCGGGACAGGGGGCTGTCGAAACTGTTTTTT.

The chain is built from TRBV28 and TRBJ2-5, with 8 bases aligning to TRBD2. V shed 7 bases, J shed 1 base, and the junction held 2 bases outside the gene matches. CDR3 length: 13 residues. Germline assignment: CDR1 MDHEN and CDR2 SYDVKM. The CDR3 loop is CASTGGGQETQYF. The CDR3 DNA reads TGTGCCAGCACGGGGGGGGGCCAAGAGACCCAGTACTTC.

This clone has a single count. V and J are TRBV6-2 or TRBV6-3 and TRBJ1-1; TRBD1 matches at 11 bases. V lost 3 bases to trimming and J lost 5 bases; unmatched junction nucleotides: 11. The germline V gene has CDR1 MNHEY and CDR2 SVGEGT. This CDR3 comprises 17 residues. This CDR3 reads CASSYHRDRGSVTEAFF. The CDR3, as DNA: TGTGCCAGCAGTTATCATCGGGACAGGGGGTCGGTTACTGAAGCTTTCTTT.

In DNA form, the CDR3 reads TGTGCCAGCAGCCCGCACCCCGACAGCCAAGAGACCCAGTACTTC. As protein: CASSPHPDSQETQYF. The V gene is TRBV11-2, the J gene TRBJ2-5, with a weak D call TRBD1 (5 bases). Per germline, CDR1 SGHAT and CDR2 FQNNGV. Deletions cut 5 bases from V and 1 base from J, with 14 bases between. The CDR3 covers 15 residues.

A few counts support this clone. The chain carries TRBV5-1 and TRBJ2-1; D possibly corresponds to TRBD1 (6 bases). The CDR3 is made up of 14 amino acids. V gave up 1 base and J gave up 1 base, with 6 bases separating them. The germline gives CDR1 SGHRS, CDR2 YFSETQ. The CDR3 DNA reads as TGCGCCAGCAGCTTGACAGGGTCCTACAATGAGCAGTTCTTC. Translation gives CASSLTGSYNEQFF.

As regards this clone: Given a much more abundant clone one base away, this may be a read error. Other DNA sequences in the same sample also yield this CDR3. CDR3 residues: CASSETASGGTGELFF. The CDR3 nucleotides are TGTGCCAGCAGTGAAACGGCTAGCGGGGGGACCGGGGAGCTGTTTTTT. The J gene is TRBJ2-2, the V gene TRBV6-1; 11 nucleotides match TRBD2. J lost 5 bases, V lost 2 bases, and 4 bases had no gene match. The germline V gene encodes CDR1 MNHNS and CDR2 SASEGT. The CDR3 has 16 residues.

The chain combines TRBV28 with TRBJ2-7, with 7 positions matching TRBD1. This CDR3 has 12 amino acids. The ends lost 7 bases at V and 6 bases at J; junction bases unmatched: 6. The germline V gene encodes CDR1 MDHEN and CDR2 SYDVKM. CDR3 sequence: CASTQGVGEQYF. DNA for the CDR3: TGTGCCAGCACCCAGGGGGTGGGCGAGCAGTACTTC.

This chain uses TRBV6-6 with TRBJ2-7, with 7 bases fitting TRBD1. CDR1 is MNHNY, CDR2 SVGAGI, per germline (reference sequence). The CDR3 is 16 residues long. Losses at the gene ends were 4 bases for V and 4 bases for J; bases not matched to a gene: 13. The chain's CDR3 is CASSWLRQGIGYEQYV. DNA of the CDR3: TGTGCCAGCAGTTGGCTGAGACAGGGAATAGGATACGAGCAGTACGTC.